The present TCR beta chain was sequenced within a study of T-cell memory formation after mild COVID-19. V lost 3 bases and J lost 4, with 9 bases in between. In germline, CDR1 is ENHRY, CDR2 SYGVKD. This CDR3 region has 14 residues. Findings and limits, study-wide: Some clones that responded were present in memory (sampled pre-infection), which suggests cross-reactive memory joined. There was no confirmation that second-wave clones peaking on day 37 were SARS-CoV-2 specific.

This clonotype has just a few counts. Its antigen is currently unknown. TCRdb ran MiXCR on the 5' RACE reads and lists one entry per CDR3 protein. The sample has over 150,000 distinct CDR3 sequences, around 21% seen once. The gene calls are TRBV10-3 and TRBJ2-2; a possible D gene is TRBD1 (5 bases). The TCR sequence derives from an adult woman who had mild COVID-19 (a few samples of this study predate the infection). Cell type and time point are not known. What was sequenced was PBMCs or a T cell subset sorted from them (not recorded which). DNA for the CDR3: TGTGCCATCAGTGAAGGGGCGAGCACCGGGGAGCTGTTTTTT. Its translation is CAISEGASTGELFF.